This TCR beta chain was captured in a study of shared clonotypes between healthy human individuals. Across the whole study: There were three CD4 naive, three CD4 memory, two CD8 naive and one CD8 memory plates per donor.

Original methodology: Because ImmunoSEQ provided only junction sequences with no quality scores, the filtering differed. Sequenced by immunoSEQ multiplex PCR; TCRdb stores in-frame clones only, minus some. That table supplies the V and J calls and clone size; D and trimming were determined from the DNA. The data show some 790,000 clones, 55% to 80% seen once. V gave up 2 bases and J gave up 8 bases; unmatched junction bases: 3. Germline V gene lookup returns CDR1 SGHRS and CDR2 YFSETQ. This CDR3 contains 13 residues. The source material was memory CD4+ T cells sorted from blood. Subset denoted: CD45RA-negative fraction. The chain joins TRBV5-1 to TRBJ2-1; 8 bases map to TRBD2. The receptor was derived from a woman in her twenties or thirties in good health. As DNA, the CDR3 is TGCGCCAGCAGCTTATCGGGAGGGGATGAGCAGTTCTTC. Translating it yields CASSLSGGDEQFF. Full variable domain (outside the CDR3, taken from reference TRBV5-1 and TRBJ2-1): KAGVTQTPRYLIKTRGQQVTLSCSPISGHRSVSWYQQTPGQGLQFLFEYFSETQRNKGNFPGRFSGRQFSNSRSEMNVSTLELGDSALYLCASSLSGGDEQFFGPGTRLTVL.